The 25 T cell receptor beta chains reported below all come from one sample, sequenced in a study of blood T cell repertoires in COVID-19. TCRdb's copy holds only in-frame clones and misses some; the assay was immunoSEQ multiplex PCR. The sample has around 390,000 clones, around nine tenths seen once. Material for sequencing was PBMCs or T cells enriched from blood (not recorded which). These receptors all stem from a woman aged 45-59 years who had recovered from COVID-19.

CDR3 protein: CASSTVGGSEQYF. The DNA of the CDR3 is TGCGCCAGCAGCACCGTCGGGGGATCCGAGCAGTACTTC. The chain joins TRBV4-1 to TRBJ2-7; maybe TRBD2 (6 bases). CDR3 length equals 13 residues. V lost 5 bases, J lost 6 bases, and 14 bases lay in between. Germline CDR1 reads MGHRA; CDR2 reads YSYEKL.

The CDR3 is CASSFQGYEQYF. Written as DNA, the CDR3 is TGTGCCAGCAGTTTCCAGGGCTACGAGCAGTACTTC. The chain carries TRBV28 and TRBJ2-7, with a possible D match to TRBD1 (5 bases). The CDR3 is 12 residues long. The V gene's germline CDR1 is MDHEN and CDR2 SYDVKM. Trimming stripped 3 bases from V and 3 bases from J, with 6 bases between.

CDR3 nucleotides: TGTGCCAGCAGACCAATCGGGGGGCGCGCAAATACGCAGTATTTT. It specifies CASRPIGGRANTQYF. The rearrangement uses TRBV28 and TRBJ2-3; possibly TRBD2 for D (7 bases). Per the germline V gene, CDR1 is MDHEN and CDR2 is SYDVKM. V shed 6 bases and J shed 7 bases, with 20 bases lying between them. The CDR3 is 15 residues long.

Here the CDR3 reads CASSQDVSGDEKYGYTF. For the CDR3, the DNA is TGCGCCAGCAGCCAAGATGTATCCGGGGATGAGAAGTATGGCTACACCTTC. The chain joins TRBV4-3 to TRBJ1-2, with D unresolved. The CDR3 runs 17 residues. Germline CDR1 reads LGHNA; CDR2 reads YSLEER. V was trimmed by 0 bases and J by 5 bases, leaving 19 bases between them.

CDR3 amino acids: CASSLRQGFDQPQHF. The CDR3, as DNA: TGTGCCAGCAGCTTAAGACAGGGTTTCGATCAGCCCCAGCATTTT. This rearrangement joins TRBV7-2 to TRBJ1-5, with TRBD1 matching over 7 bases. The CDR3 runs to 15 residues. The junction had 6 bases not matched to a gene; V was cut back by 2 bases and J by 5 bases. In germline, CDR1 is SGHTA, CDR2 FQGNSA.

A remark on this clone: The sample contains more than one DNA sequence encoding this CDR3. For the CDR3, the DNA is TGTGCCTGGAGTCGAGATAGCAATCAGCCCCAGCATTTT. Its translation: CAWSRDSNQPQHF. The chain links TRBV30 to TRBJ1-5; D gene ambiguous. Germline CDR1 and CDR2: GTSNPN and SVGIG (reference sequence). The CDR3 consists of 13 residues. Trimming stripped 2 bases from V and 0 bases from J, with 5 bases between. Complete variable domain (other parts from reference TRBV30 and TRBJ1-5): SQTIHQWPATLVQPVGSPLSLECTVEGTSNPNLYWYRQAAGRGLQLLFYSVGIGQISSEVPQNLSASRPQDRQFILSSKKLLLSDSGFYLCAWSRDSNQPQHFGDGTRLSIL.

This clone was seen only a few times. The chain has TRBV10-3 and TRBJ1-1, with 8 bases lining up with TRBD1. With V trimmed by 6 bases and J by 5 bases, 8 bases remained unmatched. In germline, CDR1 is ENHRY, CDR2 SYGVKD. The CDR3 is 14 amino acids. CDR3 nucleotides: TGTGCCATCAGGGCCGGACAGGGAGGGACTGAAGCTTTCTTT. The encoded protein is CAIRAGQGGTEAFF.

This clone has at least ten counts. V is TRBV6-4 and J is TRBJ2-2; 7 bases align to TRBD2. The CDR3 runs 13 residues. Looked up from germline, CDR1 is MRHNA and CDR2 is SNTAGT. After removal of 2 bases from V and 6 bases from J, the junction contained 0 bases not matched to a gene. CDR3 sequence (DNA): TGTGCCAGCAGTGACGGGGGGGCCGGGGAGCTGTTTTTT. Translated, it gives CASSDGGAGELFF.

This clone was detected once. The chain links TRBV19 to TRBJ1-3; the D gene is possibly TRBD1 (6 bases). Germline V gene sequence: CDR1 LNHDA, CDR2 SQIVND (reference sequence). The CDR3 contains 14 residues. Trimming took off 4 bases at V and 2 bases at J, with 9 bases between the two ends. The CDR3 here is CASSTGAAGNTIYF. CDR3 in DNA: TGTGCCAGTAGTACAGGGGCGGCTGGAAACACCATATATTTT.

This clone has only one observation. V gene TRBV13 combines with J gene TRBJ1-1, with D unclear. Germline V gene data show CDR1 as PRHDT and CDR2 as FYEKMQ (reference sequence). The ends were cut back, 2 bases at V and 10 bases at J, with 14 bases in the middle. The CDR3 has 13 residues. The CDR3 reads CASSLQQPLRAFF. The CDR3 bases are TGTGCCAGCAGCTTACAACAGCCCTTGAGAGCTTTCTTT. Together with reference TRBV13 and TRBJ1-1, the CDR3 gives the full variable domain: AAGVIQSPRHLIKEKRETATLKCYPIPRHDTVYWYQQGPGQDPQFLISFYEKMQSDKGSIPDRFSAQQFSDYHSELNMSSLELGDSALYFCASSLQQPLRAFFGQGTRLTVV.

The V call is TRBV7-2, the J call TRBJ1-2; 7 nucleotides match TRBD1. In germline, CDR1 is SGHTA, CDR2 FQGNSA. The CDR3 is 14 residues long. After removal of 7 bases from V and 4 bases from J, the junction contained 9 bases not matched to a gene. The CDR3 protein is CASILAGTAYGYTF. CDR3 DNA: TGTGCCAGCATCCTCGCCGGGACAGCCTATGGCTACACCTTC.

The V gene is TRBV5-1, the J gene TRBJ1-1; D gene unclear. CDR1 and CDR2 (germline): SGHRS, YFSETQ. The CDR3 has 15 amino acids. Trimming pared 2 bases from V and 4 bases from J, leaving 15 bases between. CDR3 sequence (DNA): TGCGCCAGCAGCTTTCCGGCCCAACGGGGCACTGAAGCTTTCTTT. It translates to CASSFPAQRGTEAFF.

This rearrangement joins TRBV7-2 to TRBJ2-2; 7 bases are shared with TRBD2. The J segment lost 3 bases and the V segment lost 5 bases, leaving 9 bases of the junction unmatched. Germline CDR1 SGHTA, CDR2 FQGNSA. The CDR3 has 16 amino acids. CDR3 amino acids: CASSHLADQYTGELFF. The CDR3 DNA reads as TGTGCCAGCAGCCATCTAGCGGATCAGTACACCGGGGAGCTGTTTTTT.

This clone was counted a single time. V gene TRBV2 combines with J gene TRBJ2-3; 7 bases fit TRBD1. Germline assignment: CDR1 SNHLY and CDR2 FYNNEI. V was pared by 5 bases and J by 0 bases, with 8 bases of the junction left unmatched. The CDR3 consists of 16 residues. CDR3 nucleotide sequence: TGTGCCAGCAGTAATACCGGGACAGCGAGCACAGATACGCAGTATTTT. Translating it yields CASSNTGTASTDTQYF.

This sequence joins TRBV6-6 and TRBJ1-3, with 7 bases identical to TRBD1. This CDR3 comprises 14 residues. Germline V lookup: CDR1 MNHNY, CDR2 SVGAGI (reference sequence). The V gene end was trimmed by 5 bases and the J gene end by 6 bases; junction bases not matched to a gene: 7. The DNA of the CDR3 is TGTGCCAGCAGTCGAATGACAGGGCCAAACACCATATATTTT. As protein: CASSRMTGPNTIYF.

V is TRBV18 and J is TRBJ1-4, with a tentative D call TRBD1 (6 bases). The CDR3 covers 13 residues. The germline V gene encodes CDR1 KGHSH and CDR2 LQKENI. Trimming stripped 3 bases from V and 8 bases from J, with 10 bases between. CDR3 residues: CASSPGTMEKLFF. The DNA for the CDR3 is TGTGCCAGCTCACCCGGGACAATGGAAAAACTGTTTTTT.

The CDR3 spells CASSPSASWSSYNEQFF. The CDR3 nucleotides read TGTGCCAGCTCACCATCTGCCAGCTGGAGCTCCTACAATGAGCAGTTCTTC. The chain employs TRBV18 and TRBJ2-1; D is uncertain. Trimming stripped 2 bases from V and 0 bases from J, with 14 bases between. The length of the CDR3 is 17 residues. CDR1 and CDR2 (germline): KGHSH, LQKENI.

The rearrangement joins TRBV7-2 to TRBJ2-7; D call uncertain. The germline V and J ends were trimmed by 1 base and 4 bases, with 11 bases remaining between them. Germline V lookup: CDR1 SGHTA, CDR2 FQGNSA. The CDR3 spans 14 residues. The CDR3 loop reads CASSLGHTLYEQYF. The CDR3 DNA sequence: TGTGCCAGCAGCTTAGGACACACCCTGTACGAGCAGTACTTC.

The rearrangement joins TRBV12-3 or TRBV12-4 to TRBJ2-3; TRBD2 matches at 9 bases. V shed 2 bases, J shed 12 bases, and the junction held 6 bases outside the gene matches. CDR3 length equals 13 residues. The CDR3 sequence: CASSLRAGGAQYF. CDR3 coding DNA: TGTGCCAGCAGTTTAAGGGCGGGGGGGGCACAGTATTTT.

The gene calls are TRBV6-5 and TRBJ1-2; D not certain. From germline, CDR1 is MNHEY and CDR2 SVGAGI. CDR3 length: 14 residues. The ends were cut back, 0 bases at V and 5 bases at J, with 10 bases in the middle. The CDR3, as DNA: TGTGCCAGCAGTTACTCGGGAGGTGGGTATGGCTACACCTTC. Its translation: CASSYSGGGYGYTF.

This chain connects TRBV27 to TRBJ1-2; TRBD1 aligns across 8 bases. The CDR3 length is 14 residues. Germline V gives CDR1 MNHEY, CDR2 SMNVEV (reference sequence). V lost 7 bases to trimming and J lost 4 bases; unmatched junction nucleotides: 8. CDR3 nucleotides: TGTGCCAGCACCACGACAGGGGCACCCTATGGCTACACCTTC. Its protein is CASTTTGAPYGYTF.

The rearrangement joins TRBV27 to TRBJ1-2; perhaps TRBD1 as D (6 bases). This CDR3 has 15 residues. Trimming left V 5 bases short and J 0 bases short, with 13 bases between. Germline V gene lookup returns CDR1 MNHEY and CDR2 SMNVEV (reference sequence). In nucleotides, the CDR3 is TGTGCCAGCAGTCCCCGGACAGCTACTAACTATGGCTACACCTTC. Amino acid sequence: CASSPRTATNYGYTF.

This chain joins TRBV27 and TRBJ2-2; 10 nucleotides match TRBD1. Germline loops: CDR1 MNHEY, CDR2 SMNVEV (reference sequence). Trimming removed 5 bases from V and 7 bases from J; junction bases left unmatched: 7. There are 15 residues in the CDR3. CDR3 sequence reads: CASSPSRTGGGELFF. CDR3 coding DNA: TGTGCCAGCAGTCCCTCCCGGACAGGGGGCGGGGAGCTGTTTTTT.

The rearrangement links TRBV2 to TRBJ1-6, with no clear D. The V end was cut by 5 bases, the J end by 12 bases, with 8 bases between. The CDR3 is 11 amino acids. The germline V gene encodes CDR1 SNHLY and CDR2 FYNNEI. CDR3 residues: CASSSRIPLHF. As DNA, the CDR3 is TGTGCCAGCAGTTCGAGAATACCCCTCCACTTT.

J is TRBJ2-1 and V is TRBV27; 7 bases match TRBD2. From germline, CDR1 is MNHEY and CDR2 SMNVEV (reference sequence). CDR3 length: 13 residues. The junction had 5 bases not matched to a gene; V was cut back by 0 bases and J by 12 bases. The CDR3 is CASSLSLSGGQFF. In DNA, the CDR3 is TGTGCCAGCAGTTTATCTCTTTCGGGGGGGCAGTTCTTC.